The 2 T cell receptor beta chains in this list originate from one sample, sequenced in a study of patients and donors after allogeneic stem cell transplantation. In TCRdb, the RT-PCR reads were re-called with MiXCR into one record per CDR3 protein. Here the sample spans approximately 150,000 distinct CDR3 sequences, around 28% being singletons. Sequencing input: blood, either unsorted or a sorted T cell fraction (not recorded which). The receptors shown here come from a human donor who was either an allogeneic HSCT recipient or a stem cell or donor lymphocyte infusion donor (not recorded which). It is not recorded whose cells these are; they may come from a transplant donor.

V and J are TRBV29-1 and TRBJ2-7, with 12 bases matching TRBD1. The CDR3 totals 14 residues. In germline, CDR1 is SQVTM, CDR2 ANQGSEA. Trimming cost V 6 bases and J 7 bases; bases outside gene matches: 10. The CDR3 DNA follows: TGCAGCGTCCGATGGAGGGACAGGGGGCTTGAGCAGTACTTC. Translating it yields CSVRWRDRGLEQYF.

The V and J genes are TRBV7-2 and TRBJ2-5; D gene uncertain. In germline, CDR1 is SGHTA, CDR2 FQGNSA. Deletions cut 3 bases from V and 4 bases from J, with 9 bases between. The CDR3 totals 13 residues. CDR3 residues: CASSFNSGETQYF. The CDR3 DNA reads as TGTGCCAGCAGCTTTAACAGTGGAGAGACCCAGTACTTC. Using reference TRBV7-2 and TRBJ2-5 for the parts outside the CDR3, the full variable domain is GAGVSQSPSNKVTEKGKDVELRCDPISGHTALYWYRQSLGQGLEFLIYFQGNSAPDKSGLPSDRFSAERTGGSVSTLTIQRTQQEDSAVYLCASSFNSGETQYFGPGTRLLVL.